The 30 T cell receptor beta chains presented below share a single source sample, sequenced in a study of yellow fever vaccine responses in identical twins. TCRdb ran MiXCR on the RT-PCR reads and lists one entry per CDR3 protein. This table holds about 1,300 distinct CDR3 sequences, around 89% found once. The sequenced sample was T cells from blood (PBMCs), unsorted or a sorted subset (not recorded which), obtained before or after yellow fever vaccination (not recorded which). Receptors originate from a female donor who received the yellow fever vaccine.

This clonotype showed up just a few times. The chain is built from TRBV11-1 and TRBJ2-1; no clear D gene. CDR3 length: 13 amino acids. The V gene lost 2 bases and the J gene lost 9 bases, with 11 bases spanning the gap. Germline CDR1 reads SGHAT; CDR2 reads FQDESV (reference sequence). CDR3 nucleotide sequence: TGTGCCAGCAGCTTATCCGCGGCCCTTGAGCAGTTCTTC. This translates into CASSLSAALEQFF.

CDR3 loop: CSASTGDQPQHF. In DNA form, the CDR3 reads TGCAGTGCTAGTACAGGGGATCAGCCCCAGCATTTT. The genes are TRBV20-1 and TRBJ1-5; 7 bases match TRBD1. The CDR3 length is 12 residues. Germline V lookup: CDR1 DFQATT, CDR2 SNEGSKA (reference sequence). The V segment lost 3 bases and the J segment 5 bases; nucleotides outside the gene matches: 1.

This clonotype was seen only once. The rearrangement joins TRBV23-1 to TRBJ1-5; D gene uncertain. TRBV23-1 is filed as an ORF, its function uncertain. The ends were cut back, 2 bases at V and 4 bases at J, with 12 bases in the middle. The CDR3 spans 15 residues. CDR3 sequence: CASSQPAGRNQPQHF. CDR3 nucleotides: TGCGCCAGCAGTCAACCAGCCGGCCGAAATCAGCCCCAGCATTTT.

In the case of this clonotype: Germline is not matched at one junction end, which may reflect a read error. The chain is built from TRBV6-1 and TRBJ1-5; D might be TRBD1 (5 bases). Per the germline V gene, CDR1 is MNHNS and CDR2 is SASEGT. The CDR3 is 14 residues long. The CDR3 protein is CASSQALGDQPQHF. In DNA form, the CDR3 reads TGTGCCAGCAGTCAAGCCTTGGGGGATCAGCCCCAGCATTTT.

This chain joins TRBV11-2 and TRBJ2-7, with D possibly being TRBD2 (5 bases). CDR3 length equals 14 residues. The V end was cut by 3 bases, the J end by 3 bases, with 12 bases between. Germline V gene sequence: CDR1 SGHAT, CDR2 FQNNGV. DNA of the CDR3: TGTGCCAGCAGCTTGTGGACTCCCGACTACGAGCAGTACTTC. It is translated as CASSLWTPDYEQYF.

The chain joins TRBV7-9 to TRBJ2-6; D is undetermined. The CDR3 is 14 residues long. Per the germline V gene, CDR1 is SEHNR and CDR2 is FQNEAQ (reference sequence). V was shortened by 3 bases and J by 3 bases, with 6 bases between the two germline ends. This CDR3 reads CASSFPSGANVLTF. The CDR3 nucleotides read TGTGCCAGCAGCTTCCCGAGTGGGGCCAACGTCCTGACTTTC.

The gene calls are TRBV20-1 and TRBJ2-1, with D uncertain. Trimming removed 3 bases from V and 6 bases from J, with 12 bases in between. Germline loops: CDR1 DFQATT, CDR2 SNEGSKA (reference sequence). There are 13 residues in the CDR3. The CDR3 is CSASHTTRNEQFF. CDR3 coding DNA: TGCAGTGCTAGCCACACGACTCGCAATGAGCAGTTCTTC.

The chain recombines TRBV4-3 with TRBJ2-5, with D unclear. The V end was cut by 0 bases, the J end by 5 bases, with 10 bases between. The CDR3 length is 14 residues. CDR1 and CDR2 from the germline V gene are LGHNA and YSLEER. This CDR3 is CASSQDSERETQYF. The CDR3 nucleotides read TGCGCCAGCAGCCAAGATTCTGAGCGTGAGACCCAGTACTTC.

This clonotype has a single count. The J gene is TRBJ2-1, the V gene TRBV4-3, with D tentatively TRBD2 (6 bases). Trimming stripped 3 bases from V and 4 bases from J, with 13 bases between. CDR1 and CDR2 from the germline V gene are LGHNA and YSLEER. The CDR3 is 15 residues long. CDR3 DNA: TGCGCCAGCAGCCAGACGGGGGTATCGTACAATGAGCAGTTCTTC. Translation gives CASSQTGVSYNEQFF.

The rearrangement uses TRBV20-1 and TRBJ2-1; 9 bases are shared with TRBD2. The J segment lost 4 bases and the V segment lost 3 bases, leaving 4 bases of the junction unmatched. The CDR3 is 14 residues long. In germline, CDR1 is DFQATT, CDR2 SNEGSKA (reference sequence). The chain's CDR3 is CSASLAGPYNEQFF. The CDR3 region has the DNA TGCAGTGCTAGTCTAGCGGGGCCGTACAATGAGCAGTTCTTC.

This clonotype was counted once. The chain links TRBV5-1 to TRBJ2-1, with D unclear. CDR3 size: 13 residues. Between the trimmed V and J ends, which lost 2 bases and 2 bases, there was a span of 5 bases. Germline V CDR1 and CDR2: SGHRS, YFSETQ. The CDR3 reads CASSLGTYNEQFF. CDR3 in DNA: TGCGCCAGCAGCTTAGGGACCTACAATGAGCAGTTCTTC. Combining the CDR3 with reference TRBV5-1 and TRBJ2-1 gives the whole variable domain KAGVTQTPRYLIKTRGQQVTLSCSPISGHRSVSWYQQTPGQGLQFLFEYFSETQRNKGNFPGRFSGRQFSNSRSEMNVSTLELGDSALYLCASSLGTYNEQFFGPGTRLTVL.

This clonotype was seen a handful of times. The chain carries TRBV11-3 and TRBJ2-3; no clear D gene. CDR1 and CDR2 (germline): SGHNT, YENEEA. The CDR3 loop spans 14 amino acids. Between the trimmed V and J ends, which lost 3 bases and 2 bases, there was a span of 9 bases. CDR3 loop: CASSFTSNTDTQYF. The CDR3, as DNA: TGTGCCAGCAGCTTTACCAGCAACACAGATACGCAGTATTTT.

V and J are TRBV5-1 and TRBJ1-1; the match to TRBD1 covers 7 bases. Germline V gene data show CDR1 as SGHRS and CDR2 as YFSETQ. The CDR3 has 16 residues. V shed 0 bases and J 0 bases; nucleotides not matched to a gene: 5. The CDR3 nucleotides are TGCGCCAGCAGCTTGGGCCCAGGGGGAGTGAACACTGAAGCTTTCTTT. As protein: CASSLGPGGVNTEAFF.

This chain uses TRBV7-8 with TRBJ1-3; D is ambiguous. Germline lookup yields CDR1 SGHVS and CDR2 FQNEAQ. The CDR3 runs 12 residues. V was clipped by 5 bases and J by 8 bases, with 10 bases between them. Written as DNA, the CDR3 is TGTGCCAGCAGCCCCCTCGGGGACACCATATATTTT. Amino acid sequence: CASSPLGDTIYF.

J is TRBJ2-7 and V is TRBV13, with TRBD1 matching 7 bases. V lost 7 bases to trimming and J lost 7 bases; unmatched junction nucleotides: 13. Germline-derived CDR1 and CDR2 are PRHDT and FYEKMQ (reference sequence). The length of the CDR3 is 14 residues. CDR3 in DNA: TGTGCCAGCACCCGGGCCGTGTCAGGGGGAGAGCAGTACTTC. Protein sequence: CASTRAVSGGEQYF.

The chain is built from TRBV29-1 and TRBJ1-2, with 9 bases lining up with TRBD1. Losses at the gene ends were 4 bases for V and 8 bases for J; bases not matched to a gene: 11. The CDR3 contains 14 residues. Germline CDR1 and CDR2: SQVTM and ANQGSEA. CDR3 DNA: TGCAGCGTTGGGGCCCCCGGACAGGGGCAGGGCTACACCTTC. It translates to CSVGAPGQGQGYTF.

This clonotype was counted a few times. The rearrangement uses TRBV15 and TRBJ1-1; D gene uncertain. V lost 0 bases, J lost 7 bases, and 12 bases lay in between. The length of the CDR3 is 14 residues. Germline lookup yields CDR1 LNHNV and CDR2 YYDKDF (reference sequence). As DNA, the CDR3 is TGTGCCACCAGCAGAGATCAAGGTGGCCGTGAAGCTTTCTTT. Amino acid sequence: CATSRDQGGREAFF.

This CDR3 reads CASSPRRDAYEQYF. The CDR3 DNA reads TGTGCCAGCAGCCCCCGCCGGGACGCCTACGAGCAGTACTTC. This chain joins TRBV11-2 and TRBJ2-7; D may correspond to TRBD1 or TRBD2 (5 bases each). Germline V lookup: CDR1 SGHAT, CDR2 FQNNGV. This CDR3 spans 14 amino acids. Trimming removed 5 bases at V and 2 bases at J, with 13 bases between.

The CDR3 DNA reads TGTGCCAGCAGCTTTGGAGGGGGAGTTGGAAGTGGTAATGAGCAGTTCTTC. Translation gives CASSFGGGVGSGNEQFF. This rearrangement joins TRBV7-9 to TRBJ2-1; the D gene could be TRBD1 or TRBD2 (6 bases each). Germline V lookup: CDR1 SEHNR, CDR2 FQNEAQ (reference sequence). The CDR3 extends over 17 amino acids. V lost 3 bases, J lost 7 bases, and 22 bases lay in between. The full variable domain, completed using reference TRBV7-9 and TRBJ2-1, is DTGVSQNPRHKITKRGQNVTFRCDPISEHNRLYWYRQTLGQGPEFLTYFQNEAQLEKSRLLSDRFSAERPKGSFSTLEIQRTEQGDSAMYLCASSFGGGVGSGNEQFFGPGTRLTVL.

The rearrangement links TRBV11-1 to TRBJ2-5; 8 positions match TRBD2. The germline gives CDR1 SGHAT, CDR2 FQDESV (reference sequence). V shed 4 bases, J shed 3 bases, and the junction held 4 bases outside the gene matches. CDR3 length: 14 amino acids. CDR3 loop: CASSSMGLEETQYF. CDR3 in DNA: TGTGCCAGCAGCTCAATGGGACTAGAAGAGACCCAGTACTTC.

The chain joins TRBV30 to TRBJ2-7; 9 bases map to TRBD2. The CDR3 is 13 amino acids. V lost 2 bases and J lost 6; bases outside the gene matches: 5. Germline CDR1 and CDR2: GTSNPN and SVGIG (reference sequence). The CDR3 sequence is CAWSWGTSSEQYV. In DNA, the CDR3 is TGTGCCTGGAGTTGGGGGACTAGCTCCGAGCAGTACGTC.

This chain links TRBV7-3 with TRBJ2-3; D may be TRBD1 (6 bases). V lost 4 bases and J 4 bases, leaving 12 bases between the germline ends. Per the germline V gene, CDR1 is SGHTA and CDR2 is FQGTGA. CDR3 length: 14 residues. In DNA, the CDR3 is TGTGCCAGCAGCTCCCGCAAGGGGGCAGATACGCAGTATTTT. It yields the protein CASSSRKGADTQYF.

The chain joins TRBV24-1 to TRBJ2-1, with D unclear. From germline, CDR1 is KGHDR and CDR2 SFDVKD. Trimming stripped 10 bases from V and 5 bases from J, with 11 bases between. This CDR3 spans 12 amino acids. The CDR3 is CATLGPDNEQFF. The CDR3 coding sequence is TGTGCCACTTTAGGCCCGGACAATGAGCAGTTCTTC.

This rearrangement joins TRBV7-9 to TRBJ1-6, with 7 bases that match TRBD1. CDR1 SEHNR and CDR2 FQNEAQ come from the germline V gene (reference sequence). The CDR3 extends over 14 amino acids. V dropped 1 base and J dropped 10; count of bases not matched to a gene: 4. For the CDR3, the DNA is TGTGCCAGCAGCTTAGGGGGACAGCTATCACCCCTCCACTTT. Protein: CASSLGGQLSPLHF.

The V and J genes are TRBV20-1 and TRBJ2-4; D possibly corresponds to TRBD2 (6 bases). Germline lookup yields CDR1 DFQATT and CDR2 SNEGSKA (reference sequence). The CDR3 covers 13 residues. Between the trimmed V and J ends, which lost 7 bases and 1 base, there was a span of 11 bases. The CDR3 DNA follows: TGCAGTGTTAGGGACTTCGCCAAAAACATTCAGTACTTC. It encodes CSVRDFAKNIQYF.

The table lists this clonotype with a count of one. V and J are TRBV5-1 and TRBJ2-3; tentatively, D is TRBD2 (6 bases). CDR1 is SGHRS and CDR2 is YFSETQ in the germline V gene. The CDR3 runs to 13 residues. V was pared by 4 bases and J by 7 bases, with 13 bases between. CDR3: CASSQGTLNTQYF. CDR3 nucleotides: TGCGCCAGCAGCCAAGGGACTCTAAATACGCAGTATTTT.

The chain carries TRBV20-1 and TRBJ2-1, with TRBD2 identical over 12 bases. Looked up from germline, CDR1 is DFQATT and CDR2 is SNEGSKA (reference sequence). The CDR3 covers 16 residues. J was trimmed by 7 bases and V by 0 bases; bases with no gene match: 7. The CDR3: CSARDPSGGAGNEQFF. Here the CDR3 DNA reads TGCAGTGCTAGAGACCCTAGCGGGGGGGCCGGGAATGAGCAGTTCTTC.

This chain joins TRBV11-2 and TRBJ2-7; no reliable D call. Trimming cost V 1 base and J 2 bases, with 9 bases left between them. CDR1 is SGHAT, CDR2 FQNNGV, per germline. CDR3 length: 14 residues. CDR3 residues: CASSLGTPTYEQYV. For the CDR3, the DNA is TGTGCCAGCAGCTTAGGAACACCCACCTACGAGCAGTACGTC.

The rearrangement links TRBV6-1 to TRBJ1-2; TRBD1 might be the D (5 bases). The length of the CDR3 is 15 residues. V dropped 4 bases and J dropped 4 bases, with 16 bases sitting between them. The V gene's germline CDR1 is MNHNS and CDR2 SASEGT. In nucleotides, the CDR3 is TGTGCCAGCAGTGGGACCACAGGAGGGCCCTATGGCTACACCTTC. This codes for CASSGTTGGPYGYTF.

CDR3 region: CASSSTSVTDTQYF. CDR3 DNA sequence: TGTGCCAGCAGCTCAACTAGCGTCACAGATACGCAGTATTTT. The chain couples TRBV7-3 to TRBJ2-3; TRBD2 matches at 7 bases. CDR3 length: 14 residues. Trimming removed 4 bases from V and 2 bases from J; junction bases left unmatched: 3. In germline, CDR1 is SGHTA, CDR2 FQGTGA.